Following are 10 T cell receptor beta chains from one sample sequenced in a study of shared clonotypes between healthy human individuals. The assay was immunoSEQ multiplex PCR, and TCRdb's table has in-frame clones only and misses some. The table includes some 1 million clones, about three quarters detected once. Input material: memory CD4+ T cells sorted from blood. Subset meaning: CD45RA-negative fraction. The receptor source for this set is a young man in good health.

This clone has a handful of counts. The chain links TRBV6-1 to TRBJ1-5; 7 nucleotides align to TRBD1. The V gene's germline CDR1 is MNHNS and CDR2 SASEGT. This CDR3 spans 15 amino acids. The junction had 5 bases not matched to a gene; V was cut back by 4 bases and J by 2 bases. CDR3: CASSAGQAGNQPQHF. DNA of the CDR3: TGTGCCAGCAGTGCAGGACAGGCGGGCAATCAGCCCCAGCATTTT.

The chain has TRBV5-1 and TRBJ2-1; TRBD1 might be the D (6 bases). CDR1 SGHRS and CDR2 YFSETQ come from the germline V gene. The CDR3 covers 15 residues. V lost 0 bases and J lost 7, with 14 bases in between. The CDR3 bases are TGCGCCAGCAGCTTGGCCGGGGACATCTGGAATGAGCAGTTCTTC. Its translation is CASSLAGDIWNEQFF.

This rearrangement joins TRBV7-2 to TRBJ2-5, with D tentatively TRBD1 or TRBD2 (5 bases each). The CDR3 spans 14 residues. In germline, CDR1 is SGHTA, CDR2 FQGNSA. V lost 4 bases and J 5 bases, leaving 14 bases between the germline ends. CDR3 in amino acids: CASSSRDPVETQYF. CDR3 nucleotide sequence: TGTGCCAGCAGCTCCCGGGACCCAGTCGAGACCCAGTACTTC.

The J gene is TRBJ1-2, the V gene TRBV28; 11 positions agree with TRBD1. This CDR3 spans 17 amino acids. The germline gives CDR1 MDHEN, CDR2 SYDVKM. Trimming took 10 bases from V and 4 from J; bases not matched to a gene: 17. The CDR3 DNA sequence: TGTGCCACCGCTCCTTTCTATAGGACAGGGGGCAGCTATGGCTACACCTTC. The encoded protein is CATAPFYRTGGSYGYTF.

V usage is TRBV5-6 and J usage is TRBJ2-5, with D unclear. This CDR3 has 15 residues. From germline, CDR1 is SGHDT and CDR2 YYEEEE. Trimming shortened V by 6 bases and J by 1 base, and 16 bases separated the two germline ends. Here the CDR3 DNA reads TGTGCCAGCACCATGGTGGGCGGATCCCAAGAGACCCAGTACTTC. Amino acid sequence: CASTMVGGSQETQYF.

The chain uses TRBV19 and TRBJ2-7; 12 bases agree with TRBD1. Looked up from germline, CDR1 is LNHDA and CDR2 is SQIVND (reference sequence). The CDR3 has 15 amino acids. Losses at the gene ends were 10 bases for V and 7 bases for J; bases not matched to a gene: 14. The CDR3: CAKPPGTGGWREQYF. CDR3 DNA: TGTGCCAAACCACCCGGGACAGGGGGCTGGAGAGAGCAGTACTTC.

The chain has TRBV19 and TRBJ1-2; TRBD1 is a possible D gene (5 bases). The CDR3 has 15 residues. CDR1 and CDR2 (germline): LNHDA, SQIVND (reference sequence). V lost 10 bases to trimming and J lost 2 bases, with 20 bases between them. CDR3 sequence (DNA): TGTGCCATCCGAGAAGTTGGGGGACCCAACTATGGCTACACCTTC. It codes for CAIREVGGPNYGYTF.

In nucleotides, the CDR3 is TGCGCCAGCGAGGACACCCGGCGTGGAGATACGCAGTATTTT. It specifies CASEDTRRGDTQYF. The chain joins TRBV5-1 to TRBJ2-3, with TRBD1 as a possible D gene (5 bases). The V gene's germline CDR1 is SGHRS and CDR2 YFSETQ. This CDR3 comprises 14 residues. Between the trimmed V and J ends, which lost 7 bases and 5 bases, there was a span of 17 bases.

The J gene is TRBJ2-2, the V gene TRBV15; D unresolved. CDR3 length: 15 amino acids. Germline CDR1 and CDR2: LNHNV and YYDKDF (reference sequence). V was cut by 3 bases and J by 0 bases, with 8 bases left in between. CDR3 in amino acids: CATSRDGPNTGELFF. The CDR3 bases are TGTGCCACCAGCAGGGACGGCCCGAACACCGGGGAGCTGTTTTTT.

The chain links TRBV19 to TRBJ2-3; D remains unclear. The V end lost 4 bases, the J end lost 2 bases, and 4 bases lay between the germline ends. The CDR3 is 12 residues long. CDR1 LNHDA and CDR2 SQIVND come from the germline V gene (reference sequence). Written as DNA, the CDR3 is TGTGCCAGTAGTAACAACACAGATACGCAGTATTTT. Amino acid sequence: CASSNNTDTQYF.